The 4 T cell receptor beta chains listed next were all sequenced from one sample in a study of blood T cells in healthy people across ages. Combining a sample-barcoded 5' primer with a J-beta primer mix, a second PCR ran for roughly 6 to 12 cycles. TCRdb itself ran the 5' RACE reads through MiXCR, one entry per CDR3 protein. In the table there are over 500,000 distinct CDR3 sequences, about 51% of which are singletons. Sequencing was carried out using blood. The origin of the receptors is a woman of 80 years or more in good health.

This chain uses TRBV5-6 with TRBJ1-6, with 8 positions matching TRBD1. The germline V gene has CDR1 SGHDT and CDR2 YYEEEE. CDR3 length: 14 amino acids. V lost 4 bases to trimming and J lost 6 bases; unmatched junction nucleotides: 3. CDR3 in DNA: TGTGCCAGCAGCCCGGACAGGGTTAATTCACCCCTCCACTTT. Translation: CASSPDRVNSPLHF.

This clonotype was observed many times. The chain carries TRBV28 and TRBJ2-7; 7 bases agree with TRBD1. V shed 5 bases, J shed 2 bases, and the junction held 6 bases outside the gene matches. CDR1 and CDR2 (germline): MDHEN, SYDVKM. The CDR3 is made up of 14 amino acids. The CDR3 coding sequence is TGTGCCAGCAGTCCTCAAGGGACAGCCTACGAGCAGTACTTC. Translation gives CASSPQGTAYEQYF.

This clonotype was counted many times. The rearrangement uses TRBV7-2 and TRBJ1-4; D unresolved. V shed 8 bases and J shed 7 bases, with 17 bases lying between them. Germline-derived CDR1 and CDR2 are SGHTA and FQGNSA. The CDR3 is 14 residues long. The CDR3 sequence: CASQPGQGSEKLFF. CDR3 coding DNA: TGTGCCAGCCAACCCGGGCAAGGGAGTGAAAAACTGTTTTTT.

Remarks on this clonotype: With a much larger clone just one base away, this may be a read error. The CDR3 DNA reads as TGTGCCGGCAACCGGGACAGGGGAGGAGGCTACACCTTC. This codes for CAGNRDRGGGYTF. V and J are TRBV28 and TRBJ1-2; 10 bases map to TRBD1. Germline V gene data show CDR1 as MDHEN and CDR2 as SYDVKM. Trimming cost V 11 bases and J 8 bases; bases outside gene matches: 11. This CDR3 contains 13 residues.